This T cell receptor (beta chain) was found in a study of blood T cell repertoires in COVID-19. Study summary: The origin of the acute and convalescent COVID-19 samples was the United States, Italy and Spain.

Germline CDR1 is MNHNY and CDR2 is SVGAGI (reference sequence). The J segment lost 3 bases and the V segment lost 6 bases, leaving 0 bases of the junction unmatched. This CDR3 has 12 residues. Seattle's cohort entered during active infection and was followed longitudinally. In the original workflow: How many nucleated cells were present was estimated from reference gene primer amplification. Clones were sequenced by immunoSEQ multiplex PCR, and TCRdb holds only the in-frame ones, with some missing. Clone size and V and J calls were adopted from that table, with D and trimming inferred from the DNA. The data show approximately 200,000 clones, 90% to 95% seen once.

The J gene is TRBJ2-5, the V gene TRBV6-6; 8 bases match TRBD1. The clonotype comes from a man aged 25-40 years with COVID-19, enrolled during active disease. The source material was peripheral blood. The CDR3 spells CASRTGEETQYF. CDR3 nucleotides: TGTGCCAGCAGGACAGGGGAAGAGACCCAGTACTTC.